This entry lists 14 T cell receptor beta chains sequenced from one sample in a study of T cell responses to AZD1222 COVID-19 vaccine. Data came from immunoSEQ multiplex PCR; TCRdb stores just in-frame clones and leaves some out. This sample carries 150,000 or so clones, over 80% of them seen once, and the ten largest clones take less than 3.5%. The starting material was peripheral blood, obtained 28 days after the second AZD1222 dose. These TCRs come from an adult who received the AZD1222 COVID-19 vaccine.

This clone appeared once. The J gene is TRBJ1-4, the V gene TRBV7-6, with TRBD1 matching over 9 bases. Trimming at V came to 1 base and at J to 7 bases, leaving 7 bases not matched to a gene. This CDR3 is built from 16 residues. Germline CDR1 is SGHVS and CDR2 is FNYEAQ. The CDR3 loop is CASSLVQGAVGEKLFF. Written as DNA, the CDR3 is TGTGCCAGCAGCTTAGTACAGGGGGCCGTTGGTGAAAAACTGTTTTTT.

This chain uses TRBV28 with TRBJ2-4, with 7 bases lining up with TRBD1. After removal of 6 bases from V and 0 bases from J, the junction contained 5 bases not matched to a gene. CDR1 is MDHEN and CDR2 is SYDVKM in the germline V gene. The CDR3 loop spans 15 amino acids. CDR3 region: CASSTGTVAKNIQYF. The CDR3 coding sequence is TGTGCCAGCAGCACCGGGACAGTAGCCAAAAACATTCAGTACTTC.

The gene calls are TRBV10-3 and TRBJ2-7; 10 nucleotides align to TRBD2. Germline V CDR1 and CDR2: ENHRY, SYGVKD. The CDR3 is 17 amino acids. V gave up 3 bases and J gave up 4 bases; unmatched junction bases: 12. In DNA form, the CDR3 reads TGTGCCATCAGTGATGTCCTACTAGCGGGAAAGTCTTACGAGCAGTACTTC. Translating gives CAISDVLLAGKSYEQYF.

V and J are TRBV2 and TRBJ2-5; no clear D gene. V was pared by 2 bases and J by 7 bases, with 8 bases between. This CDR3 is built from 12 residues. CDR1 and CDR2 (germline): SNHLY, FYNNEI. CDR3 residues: CASSERRGTQYF. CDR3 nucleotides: TGTGCCAGCAGTGAACGCCGCGGGACCCAGTACTTC.

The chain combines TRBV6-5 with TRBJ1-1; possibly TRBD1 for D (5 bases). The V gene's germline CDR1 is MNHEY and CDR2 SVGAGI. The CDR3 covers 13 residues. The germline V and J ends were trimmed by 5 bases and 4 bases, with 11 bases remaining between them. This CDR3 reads CASSRPGSTEAFF. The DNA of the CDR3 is TGTGCCAGCAGTCGCCCAGGGAGCACTGAAGCTTTCTTT.

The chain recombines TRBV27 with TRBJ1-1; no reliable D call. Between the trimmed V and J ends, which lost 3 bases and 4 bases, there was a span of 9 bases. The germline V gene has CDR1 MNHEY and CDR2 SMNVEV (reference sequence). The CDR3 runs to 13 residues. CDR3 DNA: TGTGCCAGCAGTTTGGGTCAGAGCACTGAAGCTTTCTTT. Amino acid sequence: CASSLGQSTEAFF.

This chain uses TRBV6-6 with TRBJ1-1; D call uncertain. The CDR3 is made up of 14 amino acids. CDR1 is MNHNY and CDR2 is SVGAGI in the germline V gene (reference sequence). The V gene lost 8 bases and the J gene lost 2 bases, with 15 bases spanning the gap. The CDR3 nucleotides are TGTGCCAGCTCGGATAGGGTTCCCAACACTGAAGCTTTCTTT. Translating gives CASSDRVPNTEAFF.

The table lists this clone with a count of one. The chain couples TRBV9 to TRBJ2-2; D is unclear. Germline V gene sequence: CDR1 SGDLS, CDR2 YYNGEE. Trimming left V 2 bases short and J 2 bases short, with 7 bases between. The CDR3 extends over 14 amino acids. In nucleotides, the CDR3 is TGTGCCAGCAGCGTGGCGGTAAACACCGGGGAGCTGTTTTTT. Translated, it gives CASSVAVNTGELFF.

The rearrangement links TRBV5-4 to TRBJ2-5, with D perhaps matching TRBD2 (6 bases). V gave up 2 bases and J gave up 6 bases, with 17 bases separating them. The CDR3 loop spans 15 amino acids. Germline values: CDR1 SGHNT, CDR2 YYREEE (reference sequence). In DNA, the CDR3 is TGTGCCAGCAGCTTACCCGTGGGACTCCCAAAGACCCAGTACTTC. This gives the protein CASSLPVGLPKTQYF. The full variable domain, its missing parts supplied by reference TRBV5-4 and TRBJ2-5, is ETGVTQSPTHLIKTRGQQVTLRCSSQSGHNTVSWYQQALGQGPQFIFQYYREEENGRGNFPPRFSGLQFPNYSSELNVNALELDDSALYLCASSLPVGLPKTQYFGPGTRLLVL.

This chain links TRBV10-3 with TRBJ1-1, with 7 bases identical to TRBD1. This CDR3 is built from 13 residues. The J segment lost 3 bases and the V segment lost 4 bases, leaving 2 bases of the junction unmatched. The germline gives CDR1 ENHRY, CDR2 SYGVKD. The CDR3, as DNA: TGTGCCATCAGTGGGACAGGTTACACTGAAGCTTTCTTT. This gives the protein CAISGTGYTEAFF.

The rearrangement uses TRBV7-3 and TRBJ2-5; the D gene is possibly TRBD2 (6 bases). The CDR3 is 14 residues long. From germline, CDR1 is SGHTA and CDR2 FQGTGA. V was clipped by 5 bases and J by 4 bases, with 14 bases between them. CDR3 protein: CASSPGAGRETQYF. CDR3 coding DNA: TGTGCCAGCAGCCCTGGGGCGGGAAGAGAGACCCAGTACTTC. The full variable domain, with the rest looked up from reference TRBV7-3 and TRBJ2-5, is GAGVSQTPSNKVTEKGKYVELRCDPISGHTALYWYRQSLGQGPEFLIYFQGTGAADDSGLPNDRFFAVRPEGSVSTLKIQRTERGDSAVYLCASSPGAGRETQYFGPGTRLLVL.

DNA of the CDR3: TGTGCCAGCAGCTACATGAACACTGAAGCTTTCTTT. Amino acids: CASSYMNTEAFF. The chain carries TRBV3-1 (or the pseudogene TRBV3-2) and TRBJ1-1; D unresolved. The germline V and J ends were trimmed by 5 bases and 0 bases, with 4 bases remaining between them. The CDR3 is made up of 12 amino acids. The germline V gene has CDR1 LGHDT and CDR2 YNNKEL (reference sequence).

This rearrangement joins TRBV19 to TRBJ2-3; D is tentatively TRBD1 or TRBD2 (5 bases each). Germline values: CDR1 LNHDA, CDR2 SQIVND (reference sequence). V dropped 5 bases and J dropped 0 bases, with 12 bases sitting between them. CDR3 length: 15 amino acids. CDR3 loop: CASSGDGRSTDTQYF. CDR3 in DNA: TGTGCCAGTAGTGGGGACGGCCGGAGCACAGATACGCAGTATTTT.

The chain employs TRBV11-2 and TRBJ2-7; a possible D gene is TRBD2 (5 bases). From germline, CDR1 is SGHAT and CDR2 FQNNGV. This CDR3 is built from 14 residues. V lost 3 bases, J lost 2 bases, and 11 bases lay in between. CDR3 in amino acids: CASSLETGTYEQYF. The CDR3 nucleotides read TGTGCCAGCAGCTTGGAGACCGGGACCTACGAGCAGTACTTC.